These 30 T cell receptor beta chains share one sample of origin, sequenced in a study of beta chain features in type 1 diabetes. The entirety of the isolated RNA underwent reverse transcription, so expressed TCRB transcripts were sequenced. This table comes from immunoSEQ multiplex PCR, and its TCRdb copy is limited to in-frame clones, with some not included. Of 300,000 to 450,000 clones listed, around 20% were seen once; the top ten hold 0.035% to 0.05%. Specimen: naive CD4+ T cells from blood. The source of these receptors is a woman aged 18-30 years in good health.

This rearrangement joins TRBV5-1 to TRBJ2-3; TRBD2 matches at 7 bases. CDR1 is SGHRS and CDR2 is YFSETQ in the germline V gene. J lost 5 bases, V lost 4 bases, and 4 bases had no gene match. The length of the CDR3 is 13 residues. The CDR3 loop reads CASSAGVLDTQYF. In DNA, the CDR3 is TGCGCCAGCAGCGCGGGAGTATTAGATACGCAGTATTTT. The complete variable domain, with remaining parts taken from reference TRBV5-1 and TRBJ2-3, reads KAGVTQTPRYLIKTRGQQVTLSCSPISGHRSVSWYQQTPGQGLQFLFEYFSETQRNKGNFPGRFSGRQFSNSRSEMNVSTLELGDSALYLCASSAGVLDTQYFGPGTRLTVL.

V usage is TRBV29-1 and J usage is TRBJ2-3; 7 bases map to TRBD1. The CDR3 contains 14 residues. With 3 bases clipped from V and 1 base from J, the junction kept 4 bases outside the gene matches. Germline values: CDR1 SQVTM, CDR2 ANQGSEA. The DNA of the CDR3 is TGCAGCGTTGAGCGACAGGGAGGCACAGATACGCAGTATTTT. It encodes CSVERQGGTDTQYF.

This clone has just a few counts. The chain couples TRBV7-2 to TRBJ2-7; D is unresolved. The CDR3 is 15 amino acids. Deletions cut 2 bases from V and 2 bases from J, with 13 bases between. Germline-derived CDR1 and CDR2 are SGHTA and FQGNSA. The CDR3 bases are TGTGCCAGCAGCTTAAGCCAGGTACTGACCTACGAGCAGTACTTC. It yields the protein CASSLSQVLTYEQYF.

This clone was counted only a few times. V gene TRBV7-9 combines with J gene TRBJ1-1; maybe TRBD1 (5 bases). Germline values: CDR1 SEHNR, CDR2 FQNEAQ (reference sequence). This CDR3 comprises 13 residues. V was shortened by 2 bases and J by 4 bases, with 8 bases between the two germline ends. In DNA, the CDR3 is TGTGCCAGCAGCTTACAGGGAATCACTGAAGCTTTCTTT. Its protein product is CASSLQGITEAFF.

The CDR3 DNA reads as TGTGCCAGCAGCCAAGATCTGTCAGGGGTGGGTCAGCCCCAGCATTTT. Its translation is CASSQDLSGVGQPQHF. The V call is TRBV4-2, the J call TRBJ1-5, with a weak D call TRBD1 (6 bases). Trimming shortened V by 0 bases and J by 6 bases, and 15 bases separated the two germline ends. The CDR3 is made up of 16 amino acids. Looked up from germline, CDR1 is LGHNA and CDR2 is YNFKEQ.

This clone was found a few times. This chain's CDR3 is CATSRTSGRETQYF. CDR3 in DNA: TGTGCCACCAGCAGGACTAGCGGGAGGGAGACCCAGTACTTC. The gene calls are TRBV15 and TRBJ2-5; TRBD2 matches at 13 bases. The CDR3 extends over 14 amino acids. Germline V gene lookup returns CDR1 LNHNV and CDR2 YYDKDF (reference sequence). Trimming at V came to 3 bases and at J to 5 bases, leaving 0 bases not matched to a gene. Using reference TRBV15 and TRBJ2-5 for the parts outside the CDR3, the full variable domain is DAMVIQNPRYQVTQFGKPVTLSCSQTLNHNVMYWYQQKSSQAPKLLFHYYDKDFNNEADTPDNFQSRRPNTSFCFLDIRSPGLGDTAMYLCATSRTSGRETQYFGPGTRLLVL.

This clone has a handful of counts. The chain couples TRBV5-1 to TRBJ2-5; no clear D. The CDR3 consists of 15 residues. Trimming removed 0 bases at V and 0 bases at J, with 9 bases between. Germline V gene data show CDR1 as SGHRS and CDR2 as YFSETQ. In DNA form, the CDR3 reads TGCGCCAGCAGCTTGGTTCCAGGCTACCAAGAGACCCAGTACTTC. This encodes CASSLVPGYQETQYF.

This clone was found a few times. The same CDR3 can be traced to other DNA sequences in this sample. In nucleotides, the CDR3 is TGTGCCAGCAGCCCCCAGGGGTCTGGGGCCAACGTCCTGACTTTC. This encodes CASSPQGSGANVLTF. J is TRBJ2-6 and V is TRBV7-9; tentatively, D is TRBD1 (6 bases). Germline V CDR1 and CDR2: SEHNR, FQNEAQ (reference sequence). The germline V and J ends were trimmed by 5 bases and 1 base, with 9 bases remaining between them. The CDR3 contains 15 residues.

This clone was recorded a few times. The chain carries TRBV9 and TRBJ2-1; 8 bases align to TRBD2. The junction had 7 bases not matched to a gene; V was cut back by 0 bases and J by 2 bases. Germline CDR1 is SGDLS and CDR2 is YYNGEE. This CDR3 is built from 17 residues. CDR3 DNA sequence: TGTGCCAGCAGCGTAGGCCTCCGCGGGAGGACCTACAATGAGCAGTTCTTC. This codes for CASSVGLRGRTYNEQFF.

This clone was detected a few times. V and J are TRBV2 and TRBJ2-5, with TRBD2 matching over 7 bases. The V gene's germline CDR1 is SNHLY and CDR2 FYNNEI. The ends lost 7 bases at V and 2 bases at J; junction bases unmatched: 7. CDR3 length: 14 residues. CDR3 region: CASKREETQETQYF. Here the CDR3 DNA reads TGTGCCAGCAAACGGGAGGAAACTCAAGAGACCCAGTACTTC.

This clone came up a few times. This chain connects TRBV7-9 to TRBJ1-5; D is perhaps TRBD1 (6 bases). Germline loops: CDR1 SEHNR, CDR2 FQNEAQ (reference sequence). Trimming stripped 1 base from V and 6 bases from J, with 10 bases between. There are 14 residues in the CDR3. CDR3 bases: TGTGCCAGCAGCTTAGTCGGGGGGCGTCAGCCCCAGCATTTT. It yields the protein CASSLVGGRQPQHF.

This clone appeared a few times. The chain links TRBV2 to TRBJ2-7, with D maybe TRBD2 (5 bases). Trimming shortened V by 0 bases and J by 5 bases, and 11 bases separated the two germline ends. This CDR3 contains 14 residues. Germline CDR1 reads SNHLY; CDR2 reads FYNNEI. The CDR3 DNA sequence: TGTGCCAGCAGTGAAGCGAGGGAACTCAACGAGCAGTACTTC. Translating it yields CASSEARELNEQYF.

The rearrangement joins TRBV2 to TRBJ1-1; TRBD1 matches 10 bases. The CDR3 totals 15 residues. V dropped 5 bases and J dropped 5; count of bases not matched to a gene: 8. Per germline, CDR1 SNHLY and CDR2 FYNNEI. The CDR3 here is CASSTRDRGETEAFF. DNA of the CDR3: TGTGCCAGCAGTACCCGGGACAGGGGAGAAACTGAAGCTTTCTTT.

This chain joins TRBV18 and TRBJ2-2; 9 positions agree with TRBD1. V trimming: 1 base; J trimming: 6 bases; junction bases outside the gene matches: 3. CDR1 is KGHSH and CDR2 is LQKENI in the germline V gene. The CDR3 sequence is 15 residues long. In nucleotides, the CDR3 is TGTGCCAGCTCACCACGGGACAGGGCGGCCGGGGAGCTGTTTTTT. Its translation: CASSPRDRAAGELFF.

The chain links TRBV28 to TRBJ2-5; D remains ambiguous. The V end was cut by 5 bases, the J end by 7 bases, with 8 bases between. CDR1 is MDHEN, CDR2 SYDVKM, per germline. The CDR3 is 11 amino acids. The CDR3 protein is CASSGRGTQYF. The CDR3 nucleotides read TGTGCCAGCAGTGGTCGCGGGACCCAGTACTTC.

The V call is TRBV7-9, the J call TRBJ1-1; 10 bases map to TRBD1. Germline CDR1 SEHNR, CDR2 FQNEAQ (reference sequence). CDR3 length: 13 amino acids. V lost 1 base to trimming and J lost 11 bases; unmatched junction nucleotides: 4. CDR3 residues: CASSLGQGATAFF. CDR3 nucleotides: TGTGCCAGCAGCTTAGGACAGGGGGCGACGGCTTTCTTT.

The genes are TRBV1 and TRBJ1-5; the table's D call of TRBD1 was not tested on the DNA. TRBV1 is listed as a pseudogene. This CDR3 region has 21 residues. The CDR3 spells CTSSQDWSSSAGKKYNQPQHF. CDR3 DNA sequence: TGCACCAGCAGCCAAGATTGGTCTTCGAGTGCAGGGAAGAAATACAATCAGCCCCAGCATTTT.

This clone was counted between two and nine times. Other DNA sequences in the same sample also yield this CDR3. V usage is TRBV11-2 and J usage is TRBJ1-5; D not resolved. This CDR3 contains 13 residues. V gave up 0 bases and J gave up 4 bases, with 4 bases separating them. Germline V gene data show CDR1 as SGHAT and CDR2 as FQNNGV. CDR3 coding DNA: TGTGCCAGCAGCTTAGACCGTAATCAGCCCCAGCATTTT. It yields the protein CASSLDRNQPQHF.

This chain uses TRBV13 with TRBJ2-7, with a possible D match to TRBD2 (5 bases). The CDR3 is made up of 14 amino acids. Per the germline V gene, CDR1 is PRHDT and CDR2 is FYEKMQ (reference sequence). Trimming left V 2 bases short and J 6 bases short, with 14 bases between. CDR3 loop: CASSLRGPPFEQYF. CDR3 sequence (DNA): TGTGCCAGCAGCTTACGAGGGCCCCCCTTCGAGCAGTACTTC.

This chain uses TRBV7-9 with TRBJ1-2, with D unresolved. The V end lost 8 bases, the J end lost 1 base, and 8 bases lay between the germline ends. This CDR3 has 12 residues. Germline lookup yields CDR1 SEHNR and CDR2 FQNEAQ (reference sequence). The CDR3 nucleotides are TGTGCCAGCGTTCAGTTTAACTATGGCTACACCTTC. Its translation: CASVQFNYGYTF.

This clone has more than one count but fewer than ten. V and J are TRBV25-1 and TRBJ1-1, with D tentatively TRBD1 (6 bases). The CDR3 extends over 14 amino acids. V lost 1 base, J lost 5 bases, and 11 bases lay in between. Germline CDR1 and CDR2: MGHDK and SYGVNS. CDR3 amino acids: CASSEFPRGTEAFF. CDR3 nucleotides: TGTGCCAGCAGTGAATTTCCGAGGGGGACTGAAGCTTTCTTT.

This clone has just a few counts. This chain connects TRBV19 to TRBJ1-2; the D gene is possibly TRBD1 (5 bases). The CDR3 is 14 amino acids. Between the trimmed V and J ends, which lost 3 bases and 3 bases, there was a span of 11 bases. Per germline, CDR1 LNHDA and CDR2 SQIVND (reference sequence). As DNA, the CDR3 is TGTGCCAGTAGTATGGCAAGGGACTACTATGGCTACACCTTC. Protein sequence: CASSMARDYYGYTF.

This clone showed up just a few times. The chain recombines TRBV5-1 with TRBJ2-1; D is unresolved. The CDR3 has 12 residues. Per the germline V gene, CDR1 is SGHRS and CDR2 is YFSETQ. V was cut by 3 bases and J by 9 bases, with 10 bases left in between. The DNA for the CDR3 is TGCGCCAGCAGCTACCCCCAGCGTGAGCAGTTCTTC. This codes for CASSYPQREQFF.

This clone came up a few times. CDR3 in DNA: TGTGCCAGCAGTCGAAGGGGATCCGACACAGATACGCAGTATTTT. It codes for CASSRRGSDTDTQYF. The J gene is TRBJ2-3, the V gene TRBV6-5; D is perhaps TRBD1 (5 bases). Germline V gene data show CDR1 as MNHEY and CDR2 as SVGAGI. CDR3 length equals 15 residues. The V end lost 5 bases, the J end lost 2 bases, and 14 bases lay between the germline ends.

The CDR3 DNA sequence: TGTGCCAGCAGCTTGAGCATAGCAACTAATGAAAAACTGTTTTTT. This gives the protein CASSLSIATNEKLFF. V and J are TRBV5-8 and TRBJ1-4; no definite D call. This CDR3 spans 15 amino acids. The germline V gene encodes CDR1 SGHTS and CDR2 YDEGEE. Trimming removed 1 base at V and 0 bases at J, with 7 bases between.

The CDR3 nucleotides read TGTGCCAGCAGCCGACTCCCCCCCTGGACAGGATTCAATCAGCCCCAGCATTTT. It encodes CASSRLPPWTGFNQPQHF. The chain is built from TRBV27 and TRBJ1-5, with 7 bases identical to TRBD1. V was clipped by 6 bases and J by 3 bases; unmatched bases: 17. Germline V gives CDR1 MNHEY, CDR2 SMNVEV (reference sequence). The CDR3 extends over 18 amino acids.

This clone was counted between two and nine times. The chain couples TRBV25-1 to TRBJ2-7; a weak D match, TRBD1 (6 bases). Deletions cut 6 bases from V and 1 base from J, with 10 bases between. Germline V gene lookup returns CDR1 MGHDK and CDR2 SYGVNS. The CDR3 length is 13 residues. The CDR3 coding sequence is TGTGCCAGCAGGGCGGACAGTTCCTACGAGCAGTACTTC. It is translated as CASRADSSYEQYF.

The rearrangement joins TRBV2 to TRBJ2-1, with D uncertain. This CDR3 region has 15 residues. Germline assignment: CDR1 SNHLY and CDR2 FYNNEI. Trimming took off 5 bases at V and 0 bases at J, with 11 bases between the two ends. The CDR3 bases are TGTGCCAGCAGTCCATCTAGGAGCTCCTACAATGAGCAGTTCTTC. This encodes CASSPSRSSYNEQFF.

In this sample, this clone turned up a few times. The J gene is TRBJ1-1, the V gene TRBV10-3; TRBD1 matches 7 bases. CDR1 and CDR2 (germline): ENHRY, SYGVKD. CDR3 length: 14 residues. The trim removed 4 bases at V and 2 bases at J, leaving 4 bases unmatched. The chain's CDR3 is CAISGGTDNTEAFF. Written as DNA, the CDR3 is TGTGCCATCAGTGGAGGGACAGACAACACTGAAGCTTTCTTT.

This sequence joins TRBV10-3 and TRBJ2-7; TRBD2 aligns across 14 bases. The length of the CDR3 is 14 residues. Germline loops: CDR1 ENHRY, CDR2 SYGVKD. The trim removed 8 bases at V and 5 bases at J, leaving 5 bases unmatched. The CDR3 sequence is CAIGTSGSVHEQYF. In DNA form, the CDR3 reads TGTGCCATCGGGACTAGCGGGAGTGTTCACGAGCAGTACTTC.